The 24 T cell receptor beta chains given below trace back to one sample, sequenced in a study of Tregs in tolerant kidney transplant recipients (dated by TCRdb to between 2019 and 2020). Libraries were prepared through the immunoSEQ multiplex PCR assay. Held by TCRdb, this immuneACCESS table contains in-frame sequences only and omits some clones. Under half of the omission traces to an unresolved V gene where checked; the cause of the rest is unknown. The sample table gives tens of thousands of clones. The top ten clones comprise roughly 1.9% of the sample. The transplants used related donors with nonmyeloablative bone marrow transplantation, and mixed chimerism in the human trials was transient. The sample here was CD4+ T cells from blood (PBMCs), taken 24 months after the transplant. These receptors were taken from a human patient who received a combined kidney and bone marrow transplant. Following a transplant, some T cells may be graft donor cells, not patient cells.

Concerning this clone: The observed sequence ends 3 residues before the CDR3 terminus, with the missing tail filled in from the germline J gene. The chain joins TRBV18 to TRBJ2-3; 9 nucleotides line up with TRBD1. The germline V gene has CDR1 KGHSH and CDR2 LQKENI. CDR3 length equals 18 residues. J was trimmed by 0 bases and V by 4 bases; bases with no gene match: 11. The CDR3 bases that were read are TGTGCCAGCTCACTGCGTTTACCGGGACAGGGTAGCACAGATACG. This translates into CASSLRLPGQGSTDT. The full CDR3 protein reads CASSLRLPGQGSTDTQYF.

A remark on this clone: The missing CDR3 end, 3 residues past where the read stops, is filled in from the germline J gene. The genes are TRBV5-1 and TRBJ2-2; D possibly corresponds to TRBD1 (5 bases). The CDR3 is 16 amino acids. The germline V gene has CDR1 SGHRS and CDR2 YFSETQ. Trimming cost V 0 bases and J 7 bases, with 16 bases left between them. The CDR3 is CASSLAVVGVSGELFF. Partial CDR3 DNA: TGCGCCAGCAGCTTGGCCGTAGTAGGGGTGAGCGGGGAG.

Concerning this clone itself: Read coverage stops 3 residues before the CDR3 terminus; the germline J gene supplies the remainder. The chain has TRBV30 and TRBJ2-2, with 12 bases fitting TRBD2. Germline V gives CDR1 GTSNPN, CDR2 SVGIG (reference sequence). The trim removed 7 bases at V and 4 bases at J, leaving 4 bases unmatched. The CDR3 consists of 14 residues. The sequenced CDR3 bases are TGTGCCTCGAGACTAGCGGGAGCCACCGGGGAG. Its protein product is CASRLAGATGE. In full, the CDR3 reads CASRLAGATGELFF.

On this clone: The missing CDR3 end, 3 residues past where the read stops, is filled in from the germline J gene. The chain has TRBV19 and TRBJ2-1, with no clear D. Trimming left V 4 bases short and J 6 bases short, with 13 bases between. The CDR3 is 14 amino acids. Germline V gives CDR1 LNHDA, CDR2 SQIVND (reference sequence). The DNA read from the CDR3 is TGTGCCAGTAGTACATCCTGGCAGGCCAATGAG. Amino acids: CASSTSWQANE. The full CDR3 protein is CASSTSWQANEQFF. Looking up the rest from reference TRBV19 and TRBJ2-1 gives the full variable domain: DGGITQSPKYLFRKEGQNVTLSCEQNLNHDAMYWYRQDPGQGLRLIYYSQIVNDFQKGDIAEGYSVSREKKESFPLTVTSAQKNPTAFYLCASSTSWQANEQFFGPGTRLTVL.

A word on this clone: The read halts 3 residues ahead of the CDR3 end, with the missing end drawn from the germline J gene. The chain joins TRBV5-1 to TRBJ2-5; D may be TRBD2 (6 bases). This CDR3 is 13 amino acids long. Between the trimmed V and J ends, which lost 5 bases and 2 bases, there was a span of 10 bases. Germline CDR1 reads SGHRS; CDR2 reads YFSETQ. The CDR3 spells CASSVSGQETQYF. The sequenced part of the CDR3 DNA is TGCGCCAGCAGTGTTAGCGGTCAAGAGACC.

As concerns this clone: The read gets to within 3 residues of the CDR3 end, and the germline J gene fills in the rest. The chain joins TRBV7-8 to TRBJ2-1; tentatively, D is TRBD2 (5 bases). The length of the CDR3 is 14 residues. The ends were cut back, 1 base at V and 9 bases at J, with 13 bases in the middle. Germline CDR1 and CDR2: SGHVS and FQNEAQ. The CDR3 bases that were read are TGTGCCAGCAGCTTAGAAGCGGTTTCGGGTGAG. Its protein product is CASSLEAVSGE. The complete CDR3 sequence is CASSLEAVSGEQFF.

To note about this clone: The read ends 3 residues shy of where the CDR3 ends; the end is completed using the germline J gene. The rearrangement links TRBV2 to TRBJ2-1, with 7 bases aligning to TRBD2. Losses at the gene ends were 3 bases for V and 4 bases for J; bases not matched to a gene: 3. The CDR3 is 14 residues long. Germline CDR1 SNHLY, CDR2 FYNNEI. CDR3 bases read: TGTGCCAGCAGTGACTTTAGCGGGTACAATGAG. Its protein is CASSDFSGYNE. The complete CDR3 reads CASSDFSGYNEQFF.

Points on this clone: Sequencing ends 3 residues short of the CDR3 end; the germline J gene provides the rest. The chain links TRBV29-1 to TRBJ1-5; D uncertain. Germline assignment: CDR1 SQVTM and CDR2 ANQGSEA. The V and J ends lost 2 bases and 1 base respectively, with 12 bases between them. The CDR3 contains 15 residues. Here the CDR3 reads CSVEIPDTSNQPQHF. Incomplete CDR3 DNA: TGCAGCGTTGAAATCCCTGACACGAGCAATCAGCCC.

Turning to this clone: Coverage ceases 3 residues before the CDR3 finishes, and the germline J gene fills in the end. This sequence joins TRBV6-1 and TRBJ2-5; TRBD1 matches at 11 bases. CDR1 and CDR2 (germline): MNHNS, SASEGT. The CDR3 consists of 17 residues. V was pared by 1 base and J by 5 bases, with 9 bases of the junction left unmatched. The chain's CDR3 is CASSEDRRRDRGETQYF. The sequenced CDR3 bases are TGTGCCAGCAGTGAAGACCGACGCCGGGACAGGGGGGAGACC.

As to this clone: The CDR3 is cut off 3 residues early in the read; its end comes from the germline J gene. The chain is built from TRBV14 and TRBJ2-4; D gene unclear. The CDR3 is 12 amino acids. CDR1 SGHDN and CDR2 FVKESK come from the germline V gene. The CDR3 here is CASSQSSVPQYF. Partial CDR3 DNA: TGTGCCAGCAGCCAGAGTTCGGTACCT. Complete variable domain (other parts from reference TRBV14 and TRBJ2-4): EAGVTQFPSHSVIEKGQTVTLRCDPISGHDNLYWYRRVMGKEIKFLLHFVKESKQDESGMPNNRFLAERTGGTYSTLKVQPAELEDSGVYFCASSQSSVPQYFGAGTRLSVL.

Comments on this clone: From the germline J gene comes the end of the CDR3, since the read stops 3 residues before it. The chain couples TRBV10-3 to TRBJ2-7; tentative D call: TRBD1 (5 bases). This CDR3 has 14 amino acids. V lost 0 bases to trimming and J lost 3 bases, with 9 bases between them. Per germline, CDR1 ENHRY and CDR2 SYGVKD. CDR3 sequence reads: CAISESEQGYEQYF. The DNA read from the CDR3 is TGTGCCATCAGTGAGTCCGAGCAGGGCTACGAG.

In regard to this clone: The read finishes 3 residues shy of the CDR3 end, and the germline J gene is used to complete it. The V gene is TRBV18, the J gene TRBJ2-7; maybe TRBD2 (6 bases). Trimming removed 1 base from V and 5 bases from J, with 12 bases in between. The CDR3 spans 14 residues. Germline V gene lookup returns CDR1 KGHSH and CDR2 LQKENI. The sequenced CDR3 bases are TGTGCCAGCTCACCACGGGACTCCCACCACGAG. Its protein is CASSPRDSHHE. The whole CDR3 protein is CASSPRDSHHEQYF.

Note on this clone: Read data end 3 residues before the CDR3 end; the end is taken from the germline J gene. This rearrangement joins TRBV7-6 to TRBJ2-7; 12 nucleotides align to TRBD1. Germline CDR1 SGHVS, CDR2 FNYEAQ. V shed 1 base and J 6 bases; nucleotides not matched to a gene: 7. The CDR3 length is 16 residues. CDR3 protein: CASSLVPGQGAGEQYF. CDR3 bases read: TGTGCCAGCAGCTTAGTTCCGGGACAGGGGGCGGGCGAG.

As concerns this clone: The DNA ends 3 residues before the CDR3 does, and the rest of the CDR3 is filled in from the germline J gene. This chain connects TRBV6-1 to TRBJ2-3, with 10 bases identical to TRBD2. CDR1 MNHNS and CDR2 SASEGT come from the germline V gene. Trimming cost V 2 bases and J 3 bases; bases outside gene matches: 5. The CDR3 runs 16 residues. The CDR3 bases that were read are TGTGCCAGCAGTGAAAATAGCGGGAGGAGAACAGATACG. It yields the protein CASSENSGRRTDT. The complete CDR3 protein is CASSENSGRRTDTQYF.

Points on this clone: The read terminates 3 residues ahead of where the CDR3 ends, so the germline J gene completes it. The chain joins TRBV5-6 to TRBJ2-3; 10 bases align to TRBD1. V was pared by 3 bases and J by 4 bases, with 5 bases of the junction left unmatched. Germline V gene sequence: CDR1 SGHDT, CDR2 YYEEEE. The CDR3 is 15 amino acids. CDR3 sequence reads: CASSYRQGAADTQYF. The sequenced CDR3 bases are TGTGCCAGCAGCTACCGACAGGGGGCCGCAGATACG.

For this clone: The observed sequence ends 3 residues before the CDR3 terminus, with the missing tail filled in from the germline J gene. The gene calls are TRBV6-2 or TRBV6-3 and TRBJ1-2; TRBD1 agrees at 9 bases. V lost 4 bases and J lost 7; bases outside the gene matches: 10. The CDR3 runs 15 residues. Germline assignment: CDR1 MNHEY and CDR2 SVGEGT. The DNA read from the CDR3 is TGTGCCAGCAGTTCCCCGGGACAGGGTTCAGTTGGC. It yields the protein CASSSPGQGSVG. Given in full, the CDR3 is CASSSPGQGSVGYTF.

Concerning this clone: The read ends 3 residues shy of where the CDR3 ends; the end is completed using the germline J gene. The V and J genes are TRBV5-1 and TRBJ2-1, with TRBD2 matching over 12 bases. There are 16 residues in the CDR3. The germline V gene has CDR1 SGHRS and CDR2 YFSETQ. The V and J ends lost 4 bases and 4 bases, in that order; junction bases with no gene match: 6. CDR3 sequence reads: CASSRTLAGGYNEQFF. The CDR3 DNA, read in part, is TGCGCCAGCAGCCGTACCCTAGCGGGAGGGTACAATGAG.

Note on this clone: The read terminates 3 residues ahead of where the CDR3 ends, so the germline J gene completes it. The chain combines TRBV19 with TRBJ2-7, with 10 bases identical to TRBD1. Germline V gene lookup returns CDR1 LNHDA and CDR2 SQIVND (reference sequence). After removal of 5 bases from V and 3 bases from J, the junction contained 4 bases not matched to a gene. The CDR3 covers 14 residues. CDR3 sequence reads: CASSPWTGGYEQYF. CDR3 DNA, as far as it was read: TGTGCCAGTAGTCCGTGGACAGGGGGCTACGAG.

On this clone itself: The read finishes 3 residues shy of the CDR3 end, and the germline J gene is used to complete it. V and J are TRBV5-1 and TRBJ2-1, with D possibly being TRBD2 (5 bases). In germline, CDR1 is SGHRS, CDR2 YFSETQ. There are 14 residues in the CDR3. With 4 bases removed from V and 5 bases from J, the gap between germline ends came to 13 bases. The CDR3 DNA, read in part, is TGCGCCAGCAGCGCCTCGGGGAACAACAATGAG. This sequence encodes CASSASGNNNE. The CDR3, in full, reads CASSASGNNNEQFF.

About this clone itself: The read ends 3 residues before the CDR3 terminus; that terminus is restored from the germline J gene. This chain connects TRBV28 to TRBJ1-1; TRBD1 might be the D (6 bases). V was trimmed by 5 bases and J by 4 bases, leaving 17 bases between them. CDR1 and CDR2 from the germline V gene are MDHEN and SYDVKM. This CDR3 has 15 residues. CDR3 DNA, as far as it was read: TGTGCCAGCAGTCCCCCTCGACAGGTTGGCACTGAA. As protein: CASSPPRQVGTE. The full CDR3 sequence reads CASSPPRQVGTEAFF.

The CDR3 loop is CASSPGQGVYEQFF. The CDR3 bases that were read are TGCGCCAGCAGCCCCGGACAGGGAGTATATGAG. V gene TRBV5-1 combines with J gene TRBJ2-1; 8 bases match TRBD1. The read ends 3 residues shy of where the CDR3 ends; the end is completed using the germline J gene. CDR3 length: 14 amino acids. Germline V gene lookup returns CDR1 SGHRS and CDR2 YFSETQ. Trimming cost V 4 bases and J 8 bases; bases outside gene matches: 8.

About this clone: The read comes to an end 3 residues before the CDR3 does, leaving the germline J gene to fill in the end. J is TRBJ1-1 and V is TRBV20-1, with 8 bases aligning to TRBD1. V was pared by 6 bases and J by 3 bases, with 9 bases of the junction left unmatched. There are 14 residues in the CDR3. CDR1 DFQATT and CDR2 SNEGSKA come from the germline V gene (reference sequence). Here the CDR3 reads CSAEMGQAHTEAFF. The DNA read from the CDR3 is TGCAGTGCGGAAATGGGACAGGCCCACACTGAA.

In regard to this clone: The read terminates 3 residues ahead of where the CDR3 ends, so the germline J gene completes it. The chain combines TRBV7-2 with TRBJ2-6; possible D gene TRBD1, 6 bases. CDR3 length: 14 residues. CDR1 is SGHTA, CDR2 FQGNSA, per germline. V was shortened by 5 bases and J by 2 bases, with 7 bases between the two germline ends. Here the CDR3 reads CASSRTAGANVLTF. The sequenced CDR3 bases are TGTGCCAGCAGCCGGACAGCTGGGGCCAACGTC.

Comment on this clone: Read data end 3 residues before the CDR3 end; the end is taken from the germline J gene. The V call is TRBV7-3, the J call TRBJ2-1, with 10 bases lining up with TRBD2. The germline gives CDR1 SGHTA, CDR2 FQGTGA. Trimming removed 4 bases from V and 7 bases from J; junction bases left unmatched: 7. This CDR3 contains 15 residues. The CDR3 bases that were read are TGTGCCAGCAGCTATCTAGCGGGAGTCGGGAATGAG. Amino acids: CASSYLAGVGNE. The entire CDR3 protein is CASSYLAGVGNEQFF.